This T cell receptor (beta chain) was observed in a study of T-cell memory formation after mild COVID-19. Study context: Largely, TCR clusters stayed within a single donor. The study, taken as a whole, reports: The SARS-CoV-2 specificity of second-wave clones reaching peak at day 37 remained unverified.

This clonotype was detected a few times. The target antigen is unknown. The CDR3 length is 15 residues. Trimming removed 5 bases from V and 0 bases from J, with 13 bases in between. Germline values: CDR1 SEHNR, CDR2 FQNEAQ (reference sequence). TCRdb re-called the 5' RACE reads with MiXCR, one entry per CDR3 protein. The table lists about 560,000 distinct CDR3 sequences, roughly 22% of them singletons, with under 8.5% in the top ten. The sequenced material came from PBMCs or a T cell subset sorted from them (not recorded which). The chain links TRBV7-9 to TRBJ1-1; D may be TRBD1 (5 bases). This TCR was sampled from an adult woman who had mild COVID-19 (a few samples of this study predate the infection). Cell type and time point are not known. The CDR3 DNA reads TGTGCCAGCAGCACAGGAAGGGTACTGAACACTGAAGCTTTCTTT. Its translation is CASSTGRVLNTEAFF.